This entry features one T cell receptor beta chain sequence. Germline V gene lookup returns CDR1 SGHNT and CDR2 YYREEE (reference sequence). V trimming: 2 bases; J trimming: 12 bases; junction bases outside the gene matches: 10. The CDR3 contains 13 residues. This sample was taken from a study of blood T cell repertoires in COVID-19. Study details: Material from acute and convalescent COVID-19 was sourced from the United States, Italy and Spain.

Measured with immunoSEQ multiplex PCR; TCRdb has only the in-frame clones, and not every one. This table has roughly 49,000 clones, around four fifths appearing once. What was sequenced was peripheral blood. This TCR derives from a human donor in a cohort sampled during active COVID-19. This chain links TRBV5-4 with TRBJ1-1; 7 bases match TRBD1. This CDR3 is CASSFTGAPEPFF. The CDR3 region has the DNA TGTGCCAGCAGCTTCACAGGGGCCCCTGAGCCTTTCTTT.